Each of the 5 T cell receptor beta chains below was sequenced from the same sample in a study of early stage breast cancer tumors. TCRdb's copy holds only in-frame clones and misses some; the assay was immunoSEQ multiplex PCR. The sample carries some 5,000 clones, around 64% recorded once. The specimen sequenced was normal breast tissue next to the tumor. These receptors were taken from a person aged 55 to 75 with breast cancer.

This clone was detected only a few times. The chain couples TRBV2 to TRBJ1-2, with TRBD1 identical over 7 bases. The V segment lost 7 bases and the J segment 4 bases; nucleotides outside the gene matches: 12. The CDR3 extends over 15 amino acids. Germline values: CDR1 SNHLY, CDR2 FYNNEI. The CDR3 loop is CASTGGRGPVYGYTF. In DNA, the CDR3 is TGTGCCAGCACCGGAGGGAGGGGGCCTGTCTATGGCTACACCTTC.

The rearrangement uses TRBV30 and TRBJ2-5, with unresolved D. Germline V gene sequence: CDR1 GTSNPN, CDR2 SVGIG (reference sequence). Trimming left V 5 bases short and J 7 bases short, with 11 bases between. This CDR3 spans 11 amino acids. This CDR3 is CAWPPKGTQYF. DNA of the CDR3: TGTGCCTGGCCGCCTAAGGGGACCCAGTACTTC.

This chain joins TRBV28 and TRBJ2-7; D is ambiguous. The germline CDR1 and CDR2 sequences are MDHEN and SYDVKM. V was pared by 7 bases and J by 1 base, with 14 bases between. The CDR3 is made up of 14 amino acids. CDR3 DNA sequence: TGTGCCAGCACCACCACGTGGGGTTCCTACGAGCAGTACTTC. It yields the protein CASTTTWGSYEQYF.

This chain joins TRBV27 and TRBJ1-1, with D maybe TRBD1 (5 bases). The V gene lost 1 base and the J gene lost 8 bases, with 11 bases spanning the gap. Looked up from germline, CDR1 is MNHEY and CDR2 is SMNVEV (reference sequence). This CDR3 is 13 amino acids long. The chain's CDR3 is CASSLYRGTEAFF. CDR3 nucleotides: TGTGCCAGCAGTTTATATCGGGGGACCGAAGCTTTCTTT.

V and J are TRBV6-1 and TRBJ2-7; 9 positions agree with TRBD2. Germline V lookup: CDR1 MNHNS, CDR2 SASEGT. The junction had 10 bases not matched to a gene; V was cut back by 4 bases and J by 6 bases. This CDR3 is built from 15 residues. The DNA for the CDR3 is TGTGCCAGCAGTGCCGAGGGGGCTAGCGGGGCCGAGCAGTACTTC. Translated, it gives CASSAEGASGAEQYF.